This T cell receptor beta chain was found in a study of CD8 T cells in Susac syndrome. The RNA input was about 0.5 to 1 ug, and it was reverse transcribed with random hexamers. Via MiXCR, TCRdb re-called the immunoSEQ multiplex PCR reads, giving one row per CDR3 protein. The profile shows about 200,000 distinct CDR3 sequences, more than 85% of them singletons. Trimming cost V 3 bases and J 6 bases, with 14 bases left between them. The CDR3 spans 14 residues. Germline V gene data show CDR1 as LNHDA and CDR2 as SQIVND (reference sequence). This sequence originates from a human donor with multiple sclerosis. Material for sequencing was CD8+ T cells from PBMCs. V usage is TRBV19 and J usage is TRBJ1-1; D gene unclear. The DNA of the CDR3 is TGTGCCAGTAGTATCTACAGCGGCCGCGCTGAAGCTTTCTTT. It yields the protein CASSIYSGRAEAFF.